One sample yielded the 12 T cell receptor beta chains listed below, sequenced in a study. TCRdb redid the calling of the RT-PCR reads with MiXCR, one entry per CDR3 protein. The sample includes more than 550,000 distinct CDR3 sequences, approximately 14% of them seen just once. The sequenced material came from memory CD4+ T cells from blood. The receptors were gathered from a female donor in good health, serving as a healthy control.

CDR3 loop: CASRPWGTSGANVLTF. For the CDR3, the DNA is TGTGCCAGCAGGCCCTGGGGCACCTCTGGGGCCAACGTCCTGACTTTC. The chain is built from TRBV13 and TRBJ2-6; D may be TRBD1 (5 bases). Germline lookup yields CDR1 PRHDT and CDR2 FYEKMQ (reference sequence). CDR3 length equals 16 residues. The V and J ends lost 6 bases and 0 bases respectively, with 12 bases between them.

This clonotype was counted between two and nine times. The chain joins TRBV20-1 to TRBJ2-1; D ambiguous. Germline V gene sequence: CDR1 DFQATT, CDR2 SNEGSKA (reference sequence). CDR3 length: 14 amino acids. The V end lost 7 bases, the J end lost 0 bases, and 13 bases lay between the germline ends. This CDR3 reads CSVPAASSYNEQFF. CDR3 nucleotide sequence: TGCAGTGTTCCGGCGGCTTCCTCCTACAATGAGCAGTTCTTC.

This clonotype has just a few counts. This rearrangement joins TRBV4-1 to TRBJ2-2; D possibly corresponds to TRBD1 (6 bases). The germline V gene has CDR1 MGHRA and CDR2 YSYEKL. The V and J ends lost 1 base and 6 bases respectively, with 21 bases between them. CDR3 length: 18 residues. The CDR3 nucleotides read TGCGCCAGCAGCCAAGCCAGGGGCGCGGAGAGTCAGGCCGGGGAGCTGTTTTTT. As protein: CASSQARGAESQAGELFF.

This clonotype has at least ten counts. CDR3 loop: CSALPWGTEQFF. The CDR3 bases are TGCAGTGCCCTTCCCTGGGGGACTGAGCAGTTCTTC. The chain recombines TRBV20-1 with TRBJ2-1, with D perhaps matching TRBD1 or TRBD2 (5 bases each). Trimming took off 6 bases at V and 9 bases at J, with 15 bases between the two ends. CDR1 is DFQATT, CDR2 SNEGSKA, per germline (reference sequence). This CDR3 comprises 12 residues.

The genes are TRBV7-2 and TRBJ2-1; D gene uncertain. V shed 0 bases and J shed 10 bases, with 10 bases lying between them. The germline CDR1 and CDR2 sequences are SGHTA and FQGNSA. The CDR3 runs 13 residues. The CDR3 loop is CASSLAGRLEQFF. DNA of the CDR3: TGTGCCAGCAGCTTAGCGGGCAGGCTCGAGCAGTTCTTC.

Concerning this clonotype: The junction departs from the called germline gene at one end, perhaps through a read error. V gene TRBV18 combines with J gene TRBJ2-7; D gene uncertain. Germline values: CDR1 KGHSH, CDR2 LQKENI. The CDR3 contains 12 residues. This chain's CDR3 is CASSPQSTAWHF. The CDR3 DNA is TGTGCCAGCTCACCACAATCAACAGCGTGGCACTTC.

This clonotype showed up just a few times. The gene calls are TRBV27 and TRBJ2-3; D unclear. The V end was cut by 2 bases, the J end by 8 bases, with 17 bases between. CDR1 is MNHEY and CDR2 is SMNVEV in the germline V gene (reference sequence). This CDR3 spans 15 amino acids. Here the CDR3 reads CASSLLDPASVTQYF. The CDR3 DNA sequence: TGTGCCAGCAGTTTACTGGACCCGGCTAGTGTTACGCAGTATTTT.

The V call is TRBV28, the J call TRBJ2-1, with 12 bases aligning to TRBD2. Unmatched junction bases numbered 7, after V lost 5 bases and J lost 8 bases. The CDR3 contains 15 residues. CDR1 is MDHEN and CDR2 is SYDVKM in the germline V gene. This CDR3 reads CASSDASGRVDEQFF. CDR3 DNA sequence: TGTGCCAGCAGTGACGCTAGCGGGAGGGTGGATGAGCAGTTCTTC. The variable domain in full, with the rest retrieved from reference TRBV28 and TRBJ2-1, is DVKVTQSSRYLVKRTGEKVFLECVQDMDHENMFWYRQDPGLGLRLIYFSYDVKMKEKGDIPEGYSVSREKKERFSLILESASTNQTSMYLCASSDASGRVDEQFFGPGTRLTVL.

A few counts support this clonotype. V usage is TRBV7-2 and J usage is TRBJ2-2, with a possible D match to TRBD2 (6 bases). The germline V and J ends were trimmed by 5 bases and 3 bases, with 16 bases remaining between them. The CDR3 consists of 16 residues. Germline V CDR1 and CDR2: SGHTA, FQGNSA. This CDR3 reads CASSPGSGLYTGELFF. CDR3 nucleotides: TGTGCCAGCAGCCCCGGGTCGGGACTTTACACCGGGGAGCTGTTTTTT.

This clonotype was detected many times. The rearrangement links TRBV12-3 or TRBV12-4 to TRBJ2-2; TRBD2 matches at 12 bases. The CDR3 consists of 15 residues. The trim removed 6 bases at V and 6 bases at J, leaving 5 bases unmatched. The CDR3: CASSPGLAGSGELFF. CDR3 in DNA: TGTGCCAGCAGCCCAGGACTAGCGGGGTCCGGGGAGCTGTTTTTT.

This rearrangement joins TRBV5-1 to TRBJ2-5; TRBD2 aligns across 10 bases. The CDR3 consists of 16 residues. Per germline, CDR1 SGHRS and CDR2 YFSETQ. J lost 0 bases, V lost 2 bases, and 4 bases had no gene match. CDR3 loop: CASSLMGLAYQETQYF. For the CDR3, the DNA is TGCGCCAGCAGCTTAATGGGACTAGCGTACCAAGAGACCCAGTACTTC.

This clonotype has ten or more counts. This chain uses TRBV12-3 or TRBV12-4 with TRBJ2-1, with TRBD2 identical over 8 bases. The CDR3 totals 15 residues. V lost 5 bases to trimming and J lost 5 bases; unmatched junction nucleotides: 8. The CDR3 region is CASSPLFGGDNEQFF. CDR3 in DNA: TGTGCCAGCAGTCCCCTCTTCGGGGGGGACAATGAGCAGTTCTTC.